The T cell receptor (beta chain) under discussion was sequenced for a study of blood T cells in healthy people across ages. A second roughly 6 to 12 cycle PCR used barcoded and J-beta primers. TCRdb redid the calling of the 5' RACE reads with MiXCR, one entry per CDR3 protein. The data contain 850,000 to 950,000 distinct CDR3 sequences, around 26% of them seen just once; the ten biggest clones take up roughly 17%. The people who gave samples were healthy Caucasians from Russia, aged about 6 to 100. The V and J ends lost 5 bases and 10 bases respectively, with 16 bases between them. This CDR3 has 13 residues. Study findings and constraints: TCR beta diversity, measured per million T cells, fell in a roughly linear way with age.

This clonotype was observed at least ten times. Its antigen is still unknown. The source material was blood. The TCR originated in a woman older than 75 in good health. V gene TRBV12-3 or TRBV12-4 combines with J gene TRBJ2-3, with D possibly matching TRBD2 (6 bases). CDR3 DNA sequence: TGTGCCAGCAGTCCCGACACGGAGGGTTCGCAGTATTTT. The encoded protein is CASSPDTEGSQYF.